Here is one TCR beta chain with its context. CDR1 and CDR2 from the germline V gene are SGHAT and FQNNGV. The CDR3 length is 15 residues. V was pared by 3 bases and J by 0 bases, with 11 bases between. This sample is part of a study of T-cell memory formation after mild COVID-19. One entry per CDR3 protein results from TCRdb running MiXCR on the 5' RACE reads. Here the sample spans about 310,000 distinct CDR3 sequences, about a sixth being singletons. The TCR was taken from a man aged 18-30 years who had mild COVID-19 (a few samples of this study predate the infection). Cell type and time point are not known. The chain has TRBV11-2 and TRBJ2-5; D not certain. The sequenced material came from PBMCs or a T cell subset sorted from them (not recorded which). CDR3 sequence reads: CASSLTRSYQETQYF. Here the CDR3 DNA reads TGTGCCAGCAGCTTGACGAGGTCGTACCAAGAGACCCAGTACTTC.